Listed here are 24 T cell receptor beta chains from one sample, sequenced in a study of T cells in localized non-small cell lung cancer. The data were produced by immunoSEQ multiplex PCR, yet TCRdb's version contains in-frame clones alone and is incomplete. The repertoire includes 60,000 or so clones, 75% to 85% of them detected once, and about 4.5% sits in the top ten. The material sequenced was PBMCs, taken before any cancer treatment. Receptors originate from a man aged 40 to 69 with stage II lung adenocarcinoma.

The chain uses TRBV25-1 and TRBJ1-2, with D possibly being TRBD1 (6 bases). The CDR3 has 14 residues. Germline V lookup: CDR1 MGHDK, CDR2 SYGVNS. V was cut by 1 base and J by 4 bases, with 10 bases left in between. CDR3 in amino acids: CASSESGQIYGYTF. Here the CDR3 DNA reads TGTGCCAGCAGTGAATCGGGACAAATCTATGGCTACACCTTC.

This sequence joins TRBV5-5 and TRBJ1-2, with unresolved D. The CDR3 has 14 amino acids. V lost 0 bases, J lost 8 bases, and 14 bases lay in between. CDR1 SGHKS and CDR2 YYEKEE come from the germline V gene (reference sequence). The CDR3 region has the DNA TGTGCCAGCAGCTTGGCGGCAGCTAGAGACGGCTACACCTTC. Its protein product is CASSLAAARDGYTF.

This chain connects TRBV15 to TRBJ2-7; perhaps TRBD2 as D (5 bases). The CDR3 sequence is 14 residues long. The V and J ends lost 0 bases and 2 bases respectively, with 8 bases between them. Looked up from germline, CDR1 is LNHNV and CDR2 is YYDKDF (reference sequence). The DNA for the CDR3 is TGTGCCACCAGCAGAGATAGAGGGCCCTACGAGCAGTACTTC. Protein sequence: CATSRDRGPYEQYF.

The chain carries TRBV7-2 and TRBJ1-2; D possibly corresponds to TRBD1 (6 bases). The ends were cut back, 5 bases at V and 2 bases at J, with 15 bases in the middle. The CDR3 spans 15 residues. In germline, CDR1 is SGHTA, CDR2 FQGNSA. Here the CDR3 DNA reads TGTGCCAGCAGCCTCCCCCGGACAGCAAACTATGGCTACACCTTC. This gives the protein CASSLPRTANYGYTF.

This sequence joins TRBV5-1 and TRBJ2-1, with 8 bases matching TRBD2. V trimming: 4 bases; J trimming: 1 base; junction bases outside the gene matches: 10. Germline V gives CDR1 SGHRS, CDR2 YFSETQ. This CDR3 contains 17 residues. This CDR3 is CASSPRGAGGSYNEQFF. The CDR3 DNA sequence: TGCGCCAGCAGCCCACGGGGGGCGGGAGGATCCTACAATGAGCAGTTCTTC. The full variable domain, rest sourced from reference TRBV5-1 and TRBJ2-1, is KAGVTQTPRYLIKTRGQQVTLSCSPISGHRSVSWYQQTPGQGLQFLFEYFSETQRNKGNFPGRFSGRQFSNSRSEMNVSTLELGDSALYLCASSPRGAGGSYNEQFFGPGTRLTVL.

Note on this clone: In the same sample, other DNA sequences code for this CDR3. The CDR3 loop is CASSLSGSNYGYTF. CDR3 sequence (DNA): TGCGCCAGCAGCTTGTCAGGGTCGAACTATGGCTACACCTTC. This rearrangement joins TRBV5-1 to TRBJ1-2; perhaps TRBD1 as D (5 bases). This CDR3 has 14 amino acids. Germline CDR1 SGHRS, CDR2 YFSETQ. The V end was cut by 1 base, the J end by 2 bases, with 9 bases between.

The rearrangement uses TRBV6-1 and TRBJ1-2, with D uncertain. CDR1 is MNHNS, CDR2 SASEGT, per germline. Trimming cost V 2 bases and J 2 bases, with 12 bases left between them. This CDR3 has 15 residues. The CDR3 sequence: CASSESVGPNYGYTF. CDR3 bases: TGTGCCAGCAGTGAATCTGTAGGGCCCAACTATGGCTACACCTTC.

This rearrangement joins TRBV6-1 to TRBJ1-2; 8 bases fit TRBD1. Germline CDR1 reads MNHNS; CDR2 reads SASEGT. The CDR3 length is 13 residues. V was clipped by 7 bases and J by 2 bases; unmatched bases: 3. The CDR3 DNA is TGTGCCAGCATCCCAGGGGGCAACTATGGCTACACCTTC. The encoded protein is CASIPGGNYGYTF.

V and J are TRBV6-5 and TRBJ2-5; D gene uncertain. Germline CDR1 and CDR2: MNHEY and SVGAGI. V was trimmed by 6 bases and J by 2 bases, leaving 10 bases between them. The CDR3 covers 13 residues. The CDR3 region is CASSLAPQETQYF. The CDR3 nucleotides read TGTGCCAGCAGCCTCGCCCCTCAAGAGACCCAGTACTTC.

V is TRBV2 and J is TRBJ1-2; D not certain. Germline values: CDR1 SNHLY, CDR2 FYNNEI. The V gene lost 11 bases and the J gene lost 8 bases, with 6 bases spanning the gap. This CDR3 region has 8 residues. CDR3 sequence reads: CAGRGYTF. CDR3 in DNA: TGTGCCGGGCGGGGCTACACCTTC. The full variable domain, rest sourced from reference TRBV2 and TRBJ1-2, is EPEVTQTPSHQVTQMGQEVILRCVPISNHLYFYWYRQILGQKVEFLVSFYNNEISEKSEIFDDQFSVERPDGSNFTLKIRSTKLEDSAMYFCAGRGYTFGSGTRLTVV.

The V and J genes are TRBV29-1 and TRBJ2-5; D is unclear. The CDR3 has 12 residues. Trimming took off 2 bases at V and 5 bases at J, with 9 bases between the two ends. The germline CDR1 and CDR2 sequences are SQVTM and ANQGSEA. The CDR3 loop reads CSVEKATETQYF. CDR3 nucleotides: TGCAGCGTTGAAAAGGCGACGGAGACCCAGTACTTC.

The CDR3 DNA sequence: TGTGCCAGCAGTGAACGACAGGCTGATACGCAGTATTTT. Its translation: CASSERQADTQYF. The V and J genes are TRBV2 and TRBJ2-3, with D perhaps TRBD1 (6 bases). Germline assignment: CDR1 SNHLY and CDR2 FYNNEI. The CDR3 runs 13 residues. Trimming took off 2 bases at V and 6 bases at J, with 9 bases between the two ends.

In its sample, this clone was seen once. This sequence joins TRBV9 and TRBJ1-3; the D is unclear. The germline CDR1 and CDR2 sequences are SGDLS and YYNGEE. The CDR3 extends over 14 amino acids. V lost 0 bases, J lost 1 base, and 5 bases lay in between. CDR3 in DNA: TGTGCCAGCAGCGTAGCGGTTTCTGGAAACACCATATATTTT. Translating gives CASSVAVSGNTIYF.

The gene calls are TRBV11-2 and TRBJ2-1, with D tentatively TRBD2 (5 bases). V lost 0 bases and J lost 5, with 11 bases in between. The CDR3 sequence is 15 residues long. Germline loops: CDR1 SGHAT, CDR2 FQNNGV. The CDR3 spells CASSLEASKHNEQFF. As DNA, the CDR3 is TGTGCCAGCAGCTTAGAAGCTAGCAAACACAATGAGCAGTTCTTC.

This chain links TRBV6-6 with TRBJ2-7; the match to TRBD1 covers 7 bases. The CDR3 spans 14 residues. Per the germline V gene, CDR1 is MNHNY and CDR2 is SVGAGI (reference sequence). The ends lost 2 bases at V and 0 bases at J; junction bases unmatched: 1. CDR3 nucleotide sequence: TGTGCCAGCAGTTACCGGGACAGCTCCTACGAGCAGTACTTC. Protein sequence: CASSYRDSSYEQYF.

The chain carries TRBV10-3 and TRBJ2-7; tentative D call: TRBD2 (5 bases). Germline CDR1 ENHRY, CDR2 SYGVKD. This CDR3 is built from 12 residues. V lost 10 bases and J lost 2, with 12 bases in between. CDR3 in DNA: TGTGCCAGTGGAGCGGATCCCTACGAGCAGTACTTC. Protein sequence: CASGADPYEQYF.

The rearrangement uses TRBV5-1 and TRBJ1-1, with 7 bases fitting TRBD1. The CDR3 is 14 residues long. With V trimmed by 0 bases and J by 8 bases, 7 bases remained unmatched. Per germline, CDR1 SGHRS and CDR2 YFSETQ. As DNA, the CDR3 is TGCGCCAGCAGCTTGGAGGGACAGACGTTCGAAGCTTTCTTT. Amino acid sequence: CASSLEGQTFEAFF. Based on the CDR3 plus reference TRBV5-1 and TRBJ1-1, the full variable domain is KAGVTQTPRYLIKTRGQQVTLSCSPISGHRSVSWYQQTPGQGLQFLFEYFSETQRNKGNFPGRFSGRQFSNSRSEMNVSTLELGDSALYLCASSLEGQTFEAFFGQGTRLTVV.

The V gene is TRBV7-6, the J gene TRBJ1-4; the D is unclear. The CDR3 consists of 13 residues. Germline CDR1 SGHVS, CDR2 FNYEAQ. The V end lost 3 bases, the J end lost 8 bases, and 10 bases lay between the germline ends. The CDR3 bases are TGTGCCAGCAGCTTCGCGTCGGGAGAAAAACTGTTTTTT. Translated, it gives CASSFASGEKLFF.

The J gene is TRBJ2-3, the V gene TRBV7-3, with 8 bases lining up with TRBD2. CDR3 length equals 15 residues. The J segment lost 8 bases and the V segment lost 5 bases, leaving 12 bases of the junction unmatched. The germline gives CDR1 SGHTA, CDR2 FQGTGA. CDR3 nucleotide sequence: TGTGCCAGCAGCCAGGACGGAGCGGGAGTGGGTACGCAGTATTTT. It translates to CASSQDGAGVGTQYF.

The V gene is TRBV5-1, the J gene TRBJ2-5, with TRBD2 identical over 8 bases. Germline V gene data show CDR1 as SGHRS and CDR2 as YFSETQ. Trimming removed 2 bases from V and 4 bases from J; junction bases left unmatched: 7. The CDR3 totals 15 residues. The CDR3 protein is CASSLAGERRETQYF. The CDR3 DNA is TGCGCCAGCAGCTTAGCGGGAGAAAGGCGAGAGACCCAGTACTTC.

The CDR3 loop reads CASSGTPKETQYF. The CDR3 DNA sequence: TGTGCCAGCTCGGGGACTCCAAAAGAGACCCAGTACTTC. The V gene is TRBV7-2, the J gene TRBJ2-5; tentative D call: TRBD2 (6 bases). This CDR3 contains 13 residues. The germline V and J ends were trimmed by 8 bases and 3 bases, with 13 bases remaining between them. Per germline, CDR1 SGHTA and CDR2 FQGNSA.

This sequence joins TRBV2 and TRBJ1-3; D remains unclear. The CDR3 extends over 16 amino acids. The V gene's germline CDR1 is SNHLY and CDR2 FYNNEI. Trimming left V 4 bases short and J 0 bases short, with 13 bases between. DNA of the CDR3: TGTGCCAGCAGTGTTGTACGGGCCCTCTCTGGAAACACCATATATTTT. Protein sequence: CASSVVRALSGNTIYF.

This chain joins TRBV5-1 and TRBJ2-7; TRBD2 matches 9 bases. Germline V gene data show CDR1 as SGHRS and CDR2 as YFSETQ. V lost 4 bases, J lost 3 bases, and 14 bases stayed unmatched. This CDR3 spans 17 amino acids. Here the CDR3 reads CASSLGASGTSSYEQYF. CDR3 DNA sequence: TGCGCCAGCAGCCTGGGGGCTTCCGGGACTAGCAGCTACGAGCAGTACTTC.

The chain recombines TRBV30 with TRBJ1-2; 7 bases fit TRBD1. Trimming took 4 bases from V and 8 from J; bases not matched to a gene: 10. The CDR3 spans 13 residues. Germline values: CDR1 GTSNPN, CDR2 SVGIG (reference sequence). The CDR3 protein is CAWIADRVGGYTF. CDR3 DNA sequence: TGTGCCTGGATTGCCGACAGGGTAGGAGGCTACACCTTC. The full variable domain, its missing parts supplied by reference TRBV30 and TRBJ1-2, is SQTIHQWPATLVQPVGSPLSLECTVEGTSNPNLYWYRQAAGRGLQLLFYSVGIGQISSEVPQNLSASRPQDRQFILSSKKLLLSDSGFYLCAWIADRVGGYTFGSGTRLTVV.